The clone carrying this T cell receptor beta chain has a count of ten or more. What it binds is unknown. The data derive from a study of T cell repertoires in cytomegalovirus infection. Background on the study: Public TCR beta signature analysis indicated the presence of both CMV infection and matching HLA type.

TCRdb reprocessed the reads with MiXCR, giving one entry per CDR3 protein. This table holds about 770,000 distinct CDR3 sequences, around 29% found once. Trimming shortened V by 5 bases and J by 7 bases, and 30 bases separated the two germline ends. The germline V gene encodes CDR1 SGHTA and CDR2 FQGNSA. This CDR3 is built from 19 residues. The V gene is TRBV7-2, the J gene TRBJ2-1; TRBD1 or TRBD2 may be the D gene (7 bases each). This clonotype was sampled from a human donor in good health (CMV status not recorded). Some clones in this sample may be carry-over from other donors' samples. Source: cultured CD8+ T cells from PBMCs, taken from culture after CMV antigen stimulation. For the CDR3, the DNA is TGTGCCAGCAGCCTCCTGGGGGGGGAGACAGGGCCCCTCCGTAATGAGCAGTTCTTC. This translates into CASSLLGGETGPLRNEQFF.